Here is one T cell receptor (beta chain) with its context. The antigen remains undetermined. The record originates from a study of identical twins. V lost 3 bases to trimming and J lost 3 bases, with 15 bases between them. The CDR3 runs to 15 residues. Only healthy Caucasians were enrolled as donors. Findings of the study overall: Out-of-frame beta sequences exhibited a weaker degree of excess twin sharing. Invariant MAIT and iNKT cells may have partly biased zero-insertion analyses.

One entry per CDR3 protein results from TCRdb running MiXCR on the 5' RACE reads. Counted here are 200,000 or so distinct CDR3 sequences, about 7.5% occurring once; the ten biggest clones make up more than 1.5%. This same sample was also part of a study on yellow fever vaccine responses in identical twins.

Sequencing used memory (CD45RO+) T cells sorted from blood. The receptor comes from a woman aged 18-29 years in good health. The V call is TRBV12-3 or TRBV12-4, the J call TRBJ2-7; perhaps TRBD2 as D (6 bases). The CDR3, as DNA: TGTGCCAGCAGTTTCTGGGGAGGCTCGAGCTACGAGCAGTACTTC. It translates to CASSFWGGSSYEQYF.